This paragraph covers one T cell receptor beta chain sequence. Its target is not known. The record originates from a study of graft-versus-host responses after intestinal transplantation. Study summary: Among the recipients, transplants were multivisceral, liver-intestinal, or isolated intestinal.

Using immunoSEQ multiplex PCR, the repertoire was profiled, and TCRdb retains in-frame clones only, with some absent. Among 77,000 or so clones listed, 92% were seen once. Regarding the study as a whole: The study associated peak circulating GvH clone levels with early post-transplant HvG declines. GvH clones occurred in recipient marrow; some first appeared in ileum or blood.

The CDR3 spans 14 residues. Looked up from germline, CDR1 is MDHEN and CDR2 is SYDVKM. Trimming took 5 bases from V and 1 from J, leaving 12 bases between them. The sequences come from PBMCs, collected 98 days after intestinal transplantation. This clonotype originated in a human patient who received an intestinal transplant, so some T cells may come from the graft donor. This chain links TRBV28 with TRBJ2-7; tentative D call: TRBD1 (5 bases). The CDR3 spells CASSPPAGSYEQYF. The CDR3 DNA reads as TGTGCCAGCAGTCCCCCGGCAGGGTCCTACGAGCAGTACTTC.